Below, 30 T cell receptor beta chains from the same sample are listed, as sequenced in a study of Graves' ophthalmopathy and Graves' hyperthyroidism. Amplification of TCR beta CDR3 regions used RNA transcripts. RT-PCR in the first round used HTBI primers; a second-round multiplex PCR followed. Via MiXCR, TCRdb re-called the multiplex PCR reads, giving one row per CDR3 protein. This sample has 200,000 to 250,000 distinct CDR3 sequences, with around a fifth found just once. Sample: peripheral blood. All receptors come from a woman between 50 and 59 years old with Graves' ophthalmopathy.

A few counts support this clonotype. The V gene is TRBV3-1, the J gene TRBJ2-7, with D tentatively TRBD2 (5 bases). Germline CDR1 is LGHDT and CDR2 is YNNKEL (reference sequence). V was shortened by 0 bases and J by 2 bases, with 14 bases between the two germline ends. This CDR3 is built from 16 residues. The CDR3 protein is CASSQDRVSGAYEQYF. The CDR3 DNA is TGTGCCAGCAGCCAAGATAGAGTATCCGGGGCCTACGAGCAGTACTTC.

About this clonotype itself: A junction boundary mismatches the germline segment, possibly from a read error. The chain combines TRBV11-1 with TRBJ1-2, with 7 positions matching TRBD1. CDR1 and CDR2 from the germline V gene are SGHAT and FQDESV (reference sequence). The CDR3 spans 17 residues. The CDR3 loop is CASSTLGQVNANYGYIF. The CDR3 nucleotides are TGTGCCAGCAGCACGCTAGGACAGGTGAACGCTAACTATGGCTACATCTTC. Using reference TRBV11-1 and TRBJ1-2 for the parts outside the CDR3, the full variable domain is EAEVAQSPRYKITEKSQAVAFWCDPISGHATLYWYRQILGQGPELLVQFQDESVVDDSQLPKDRFSAERLKGVDSTLKIQPAELGDSAMYLCASSTLGQVNANYGYIFGSGTRLTVV.

At least ten counts were recorded for this clonotype. This could be a read error, since a much larger clone is one nucleotide away. The rearrangement joins TRBV20-1 to TRBJ2-7; D uncertain. This CDR3 contains 14 residues. Germline lookup yields CDR1 DFQATT and CDR2 SNEGSKA (reference sequence). The CDR3 DNA sequence: TGCAGTGCTAGAGATGTGGCGGCCCACCTCGAGCGGTACTTC. Protein: CSARDVAAHLERYF.

This clonotype has ten or more counts. Being one base from a much bigger clone, this may be a read error. The chain combines TRBV20-1 with TRBJ2-5; 7 bases are a match to TRBD1. The junction had 8 bases not matched to a gene; V was cut back by 3 bases and J by 4 bases. CDR3 length equals 14 residues. Germline values: CDR1 DFQATT, CDR2 SNEGSKA (reference sequence). CDR3 sequence: CSARSETGLETQYF. Here the CDR3 DNA reads TGCAGTGCTAGGTCCGAGACAGGGCTAGAGACCCAGTACTTC.

This clonotype was seen many times. This chain joins TRBV28 and TRBJ1-1; TRBD1 agrees at 8 bases. V was pared by 6 bases and J by 11 bases, with 11 bases of the junction left unmatched. The CDR3 sequence is 13 residues long. Germline CDR1 reads MDHEN; CDR2 reads SYDVKM. The CDR3 DNA reads as TGTGCCAGCAGCGAGCGCCCGGGACAGGCGGCTTTCTTT. Encoded protein: CASSERPGQAAFF.

This clonotype occurred many times. This chain links TRBV19 with TRBJ1-2; 7 positions agree with TRBD1. There are 12 residues in the CDR3. Germline values: CDR1 LNHDA, CDR2 SQIVND (reference sequence). With 9 bases clipped from V and 6 bases from J, the junction kept 7 bases outside the gene matches. The chain's CDR3 is CASYDRENGYTF. The CDR3 bases are TGTGCCAGCTATGACAGGGAAAATGGCTACACCTTC. Full variable domain (outside the CDR3, taken from reference TRBV19 and TRBJ1-2): DGGITQSPKYLFRKEGQNVTLSCEQNLNHDAMYWYRQDPGQGLRLIYYSQIVNDFQKGDIAEGYSVSREKKESFPLTVTSAQKNPTAFYLCASYDRENGYTFGSGTRLTVV.

The count of this clonotype is one. The chain is built from TRBV12-5 and TRBJ2-7; TRBD1 agrees at 8 bases. CDR3 length: 15 residues. Losses at the gene ends were 5 bases for V and 0 bases for J; bases not matched to a gene: 6. Germline loops: CDR1 LGHNT, CDR2 FRNRAP. The CDR3 DNA sequence: TGTGCTAGTGGTCCGGACAGGGAGACCTCCTACGAGCAGTACTTC. Translated: CASGPDRETSYEQYF.

V usage is TRBV27 and J usage is TRBJ2-5; 8 nucleotides line up with TRBD2. The junction had 6 bases not matched to a gene; V was cut back by 2 bases and J by 4 bases. CDR3 length: 15 residues. Looked up from germline, CDR1 is MNHEY and CDR2 is SMNVEV (reference sequence). For the CDR3, the DNA is TGTGCCAGCAGTTTAAAGGGACTAGTTGTAGAGACCCAGTACTTC. Protein product: CASSLKGLVVETQYF.

The J gene is TRBJ2-7, the V gene TRBV6-1; 9 positions agree with TRBD1. Germline CDR1 and CDR2: MNHNS and SASEGT. The CDR3 loop spans 14 amino acids. The V segment lost 5 bases and the J segment 7 bases; nucleotides outside the gene matches: 9. In DNA, the CDR3 is TGTGCCAGCAGTACCCGGGACAGGGTAAAAGAGCAGTACTTC. Translating gives CASSTRDRVKEQYF.

This clonotype was recorded at least ten times. The rearrangement joins TRBV11-2 to TRBJ1-1, with D unclear. The CDR3 is 13 amino acids. Looked up from germline, CDR1 is SGHAT and CDR2 is FQNNGV. V was shortened by 1 base and J by 3 bases, with 6 bases between the two germline ends. Written as DNA, the CDR3 is TGTGCCAGCAGCTTAGTAGAAGACACTGAAGCTTTCTTT. Encoded protein: CASSLVEDTEAFF.

This clonotype has a single count. This chain links TRBV27 with TRBJ1-1; D ambiguous. CDR1 MNHEY and CDR2 SMNVEV come from the germline V gene (reference sequence). V gave up 2 bases and J gave up 0 bases, with 7 bases separating them. CDR3 length: 14 residues. The CDR3 region is CASSLQSLNTEAFF. The CDR3 DNA follows: TGTGCCAGCAGTTTACAGAGTCTGAACACTGAAGCTTTCTTT.

V gene TRBV19 combines with J gene TRBJ1-1; no clear D gene. The CDR3 sequence is 15 residues long. The germline gives CDR1 LNHDA, CDR2 SQIVND (reference sequence). V was cut by 5 bases and J by 3 bases, with 16 bases left in between. The chain's CDR3 is CASSPRESVYTEAFF. In DNA, the CDR3 is TGTGCCAGTAGTCCAAGGGAATCCGTTTACACTGAAGCTTTCTTT.

A remark on this clonotype: A much larger clone differs by one base, so this may be a read error. The chain has TRBV10-3 and TRBJ2-7; TRBD2 aligns across 7 bases. V lost 5 bases and J lost 5; bases outside the gene matches: 6. The CDR3 runs to 13 residues. Germline V gene sequence: CDR1 ENHRY, CDR2 SYGVKD. The CDR3 nucleotides are TGTGCCATCAGTTCCGAGACTAGCCACGAGCAGTACTTC. Translating gives CAISSETSHEQYF.

V is TRBV28 and J is TRBJ2-7; 10 bases align to TRBD1. V lost 6 bases to trimming and J lost 9 bases; unmatched junction nucleotides: 5. CDR1 MDHEN and CDR2 SYDVKM come from the germline V gene. This CDR3 has 12 amino acids. The CDR3 coding sequence is TGTGCCAGCAGGGGGACAGGGGTCGGGCAGTACTTC. Translating it yields CASRGTGVGQYF. Filled out from reference TRBV28 and TRBJ2-7, the complete variable domain reads DVKVTQSSRYLVKRTGEKVFLECVQDMDHENMFWYRQDPGLGLRLIYFSYDVKMKEKGDIPEGYSVSREKKERFSLILESASTNQTSMYLCASRGTGVGQYFGPGTRLTVT.

This chain joins TRBV5-1 and TRBJ2-2, with TRBD1 matching over 8 bases. J lost 2 bases, V lost 6 bases, and 9 bases had no gene match. The CDR3 has 16 residues. Germline assignment: CDR1 SGHRS and CDR2 YFSETQ. The CDR3 sequence is CASNWSQGANTGELFF. CDR3 DNA: TGCGCCAGCAACTGGTCCCAGGGGGCTAACACCGGGGAGCTGTTTTTT.

The chain has TRBV20-1 and TRBJ2-5, with 10 bases lining up with TRBD2. The CDR3 is 16 amino acids. V trimming: 1 base; J trimming: 2 bases; junction bases outside the gene matches: 7. Germline V gene sequence: CDR1 DFQATT, CDR2 SNEGSKA (reference sequence). Here the CDR3 DNA reads TGCAGTGCTAGAGCCCACCGGACTAGCGGACAAGAGACCCAGTACTTC. Translation gives CSARAHRTSGQETQYF.

This clonotype occurred many times. The chain couples TRBV11-2 to TRBJ2-7; 8 nucleotides match TRBD2. The CDR3 is made up of 14 amino acids. The germline V gene encodes CDR1 SGHAT and CDR2 FQNNGV. V was pared by 6 bases and J by 5 bases, with 9 bases of the junction left unmatched. The CDR3 DNA is TGTGCCAGCAGGGGTAGCGGGAACCTGGACGAGCAGTACTTC. Its translation is CASRGSGNLDEQYF.

This clonotype was recorded at least ten times. The chain employs TRBV5-6 and TRBJ1-2, with a possible D match to TRBD1 (5 bases). CDR1 and CDR2 (germline): SGHDT, YYEEEE. The CDR3 length is 14 residues. V was trimmed by 0 bases and J by 6 bases, leaving 12 bases between them. The CDR3 region has the DNA TGTGCCAGCAGCTTGGTAGGCAGGGAACATGGCTACACCTTC. It is translated as CASSLVGREHGYTF. Drawing the rest from reference TRBV5-6 and TRBJ1-2, the complete variable domain is DAGVTQSPTHLIKTRGQQVTLRCSPKSGHDTVSWYQQALGQGPQFIFQYYEEEERQRGNFPDRFSGHQFPNYSSELNVNALLLGDSALYLCASSLVGREHGYTFGSGTRLTVV.

The V gene is TRBV2, the J gene TRBJ2-2, with D possibly TRBD2 on 6 matching bases. The germline V and J ends were trimmed by 7 bases and 5 bases, with 17 bases remaining between them. CDR1 is SNHLY and CDR2 is FYNNEI in the germline V gene. The CDR3 totals 15 residues. In nucleotides, the CDR3 is TGTGCCAGCATCAAAGGGGCTAGCGCAACCGGGGAGCTGTTTTTT. Its protein is CASIKGASATGELFF.

The V and J genes are TRBV6-2 or TRBV6-3 and TRBJ2-6, with D possibly matching TRBD1 (5 bases). The CDR3 runs 15 residues. V gave up 6 bases and J gave up 1 base, with 10 bases separating them. Germline loops: CDR1 MNHEY, CDR2 SVGEGT. The CDR3: CASSQDTSGANVLTF. The CDR3 DNA is TGTGCCAGCAGCCAGGACACGTCTGGGGCCAACGTCCTGACTTTC.

This clonotype came up many times. The chain combines TRBV6-1 with TRBJ1-3; D not certain. Trimming pared 0 bases from V and 3 bases from J, leaving 12 bases between. This CDR3 contains 16 residues. Germline CDR1 MNHNS, CDR2 SASEGT. The CDR3 DNA follows: TGTGCCAGCAGTGAAGCCCGAGCGGAAAGTGGAAACACCATATATTTT. Its protein product is CASSEARAESGNTIYF.

This clonotype was recorded many times. The rearrangement uses TRBV20-1 and TRBJ2-5; D is unresolved. The V gene lost 3 bases and the J gene lost 4 bases, with 9 bases spanning the gap. Germline V gene sequence: CDR1 DFQATT, CDR2 SNEGSKA (reference sequence). The CDR3 sequence is 12 residues long. Written as DNA, the CDR3 is TGCAGTGCTAGGAAGATGGGAGAGACCCAGTACTTC. Encoded protein: CSARKMGETQYF.

At least ten counts were recorded for this clonotype. This sequence joins TRBV20-1 and TRBJ2-6, with D perhaps matching TRBD2 (5 bases). This CDR3 is built from 20 residues. Germline CDR1 is DFQATT and CDR2 is SNEGSKA (reference sequence). Trimming pared 0 bases from V and 0 bases from J, leaving 21 bases between. The DNA for the CDR3 is TGCAGTGCTAGAGATGACGGCGGGTATACAGCCCCCTCTGGGGCCAACGTCCTGACTTTC. Its translation: CSARDDGGYTAPSGANVLTF.

This clonotype has only a few counts. This chain joins TRBV6-1 and TRBJ2-7; 14 bases are shared with TRBD2. The CDR3 loop spans 17 amino acids. The germline V gene encodes CDR1 MNHNS and CDR2 SASEGT. Unmatched junction bases numbered 13, after V lost 7 bases and J lost 5 bases. The CDR3 protein is CASTALAGTSGRHEQYF. The CDR3 bases are TGTGCCAGCACCGCGCTCGCCGGGACTAGCGGGAGACACGAGCAGTACTTC.

In DNA, the CDR3 is TGCGCCAGCAGCCGGACAGGGGTGCAGCCCCAGCATTTT. Translated, it gives CASSRTGVQPQHF. This chain connects TRBV5-1 to TRBJ1-5; 9 nucleotides match TRBD1. Trimming at V came to 4 bases and at J to 7 bases, leaving 3 bases not matched to a gene. Germline lookup yields CDR1 SGHRS and CDR2 YFSETQ. The CDR3 length is 13 residues.

This clonotype showed up many times. V is TRBV6-1 and J is TRBJ1-1; a weak D match, TRBD1 (5 bases). The CDR3 is 15 residues long. Trimming removed 2 bases from V and 2 bases from J, with 12 bases in between. Germline assignment: CDR1 MNHNS and CDR2 SASEGT. The CDR3 sequence is CASSELGLFNTEAFF. As DNA, the CDR3 is TGTGCCAGCAGTGAACTGGGACTCTTTAACACTGAAGCTTTCTTT.

This clonotype was counted ten times or more. The chain combines TRBV20-1 with TRBJ1-6; 7 bases fit TRBD1. After removal of 0 bases from V and 9 bases from J, the junction contained 11 bases not matched to a gene. The V gene's germline CDR1 is DFQATT and CDR2 SNEGSKA (reference sequence). There are 16 residues in the CDR3. CDR3 loop: CSARDSLQGESSPLHF. The CDR3 DNA reads as TGCAGTGCTAGAGACTCTCTTCAGGGGGAAAGTTCACCCCTCCACTTT.

This clonotype has ten or more counts. The chain employs TRBV12-3 or TRBV12-4 and TRBJ2-2; 8 bases fit TRBD1. The CDR3 sequence is 13 residues long. After removal of 11 bases from V and 1 base from J, the junction contained 3 bases not matched to a gene. The DNA of the CDR3 is TGTGCCGGGGGGACAGGGAACACCGGGGAGCTGTTTTTT. Protein sequence: CAGGTGNTGELFF.

This clonotype has a count of ten or more. The V call is TRBV4-2, the J call TRBJ2-4; 7 nucleotides line up with TRBD1. Germline-derived CDR1 and CDR2 are LGHNA and YNFKEQ. The CDR3 covers 14 residues. With V trimmed by 2 bases and J by 8 bases, 6 bases remained unmatched. CDR3 DNA: TGTGCCAGCAGCCAAAGTGGACAGGACGACATTCAGTACTTC. This translates into CASSQSGQDDIQYF.

This clonotype was counted many times. V is TRBV6-1 and J is TRBJ1-1; D may be TRBD1 (5 bases). Per the germline V gene, CDR1 is MNHNS and CDR2 is SASEGT. The length of the CDR3 is 16 residues. V lost 6 bases and J 1 base, leaving 18 bases between the germline ends. For the CDR3, the DNA is TGTGCCAGCAGAAATCAGGGATACCGCTCGAACACTGAAGCTTTCTTT. Amino acids: CASRNQGYRSNTEAFF.